This T cell receptor (beta chain) was observed in a study of blood T cell repertoires in COVID-19. About the research overall: From the United States, Italy and Spain came samples of acute and convalescent COVID-19.

J lost 0 bases, V lost 5 bases, and 3 bases had no gene match. Germline CDR1 and CDR2: LGHDT and YNNKEL (reference sequence). The CDR3 covers 15 residues. Only in-frame clones appear in the TCRdb table, and some are missing; sequencing was by immunoSEQ multiplex PCR. Of roughly 240,000 clones listed, about nine tenths are singletons. This receptor was taken from a woman aged 55-69 years who had recovered from COVID-19. The chain uses TRBV3-1 (or the pseudogene TRBV3-2) and TRBJ2-7; TRBD2 agrees at 11 bases. The sequencing input was peripheral blood. CDR3 sequence reads: CASSAGTSGSYEQYF. CDR3 in DNA: TGTGCCAGCAGCGCCGGGACTAGCGGCTCCTACGAGCAGTACTTC.